This TCR beta chain was retrieved from a study of cytomegalovirus exposure and HLA in healthy donors. Study findings and constraints: According to a subsequent analysis, TCR clusters identified in the first cohort showed a tendency to co-occur across the 100 to 150 validation repertoires.

The roughly 120-subject validation cohort, separate from the roughly 700-subject first cohort, included the donors. The repertoire was sequenced with immunoSEQ multiplex PCR; TCRdb's copy has only in-frame clones and lacks some. The data contain 240,000 or so clones, around 88% of them singletons. This clone came up a few times. The antigen remains unidentified. The trim removed 2 bases at V and 6 bases at J, leaving 5 bases unmatched. The germline V gene has CDR1 SGHDT and CDR2 YYEEEE. The CDR3 length is 14 residues. Sequenced: PBMCs. The chain is built from TRBV5-6 and TRBJ2-7; 10 bases agree with TRBD1. The sequence was collected from a young woman in good health and CMV-seropositive. CDR3 bases: TGTGCCAGCAGCTTTTTGGGACAGGGGTCCGAGCAGTACTTC. It translates to CASSFLGQGSEQYF.